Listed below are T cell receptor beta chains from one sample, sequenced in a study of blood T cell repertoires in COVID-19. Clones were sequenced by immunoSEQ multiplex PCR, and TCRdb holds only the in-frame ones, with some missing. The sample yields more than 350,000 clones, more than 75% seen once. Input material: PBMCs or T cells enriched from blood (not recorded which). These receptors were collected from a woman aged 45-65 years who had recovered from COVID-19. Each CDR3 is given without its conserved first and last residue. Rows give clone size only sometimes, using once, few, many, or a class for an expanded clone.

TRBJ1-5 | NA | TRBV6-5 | ASSFGTVSPRPQH
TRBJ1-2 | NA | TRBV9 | ASSLFPQQDGYT
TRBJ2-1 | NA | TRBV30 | AWSVEGQEVGWF
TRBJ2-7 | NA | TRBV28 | ASTATGPYEQY
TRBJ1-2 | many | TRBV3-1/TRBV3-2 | ASSPLGSGASLHGYT
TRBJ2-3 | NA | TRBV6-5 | ASSYWPGNTDTQY
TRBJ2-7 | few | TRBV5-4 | ASSSGQGYEQY
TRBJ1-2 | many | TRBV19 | ASRKNTFNYGYT
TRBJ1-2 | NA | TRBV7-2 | ASRGQALLNYGYT
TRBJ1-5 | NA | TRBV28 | ASRDSGTGGQPQH
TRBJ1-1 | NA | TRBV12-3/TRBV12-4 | ASSGGPEAF